One T cell receptor beta chain is described in this entry. Its target is not known. TCRdb's table, derived via immunoSEQ multiplex PCR, lists solely in-frame clones and lacks some. The sample shows roughly 22,000 clones, 94% of them seen only once. This record comes from a study of STAT3 mutations in large granular lymphocyte leukemia. Findings and limits, study-wide: Samples missed the first appearance of the clone. In several patients, dominant TCR clone burden exceeded STAT3 mutant burden. Every T-cell large granular lymphocyte leukemia patient had at least one immunodominant TCR beta clonotype. In about 30% of the 18 patients, new TCR clonotypes emerged after therapy.

The sequence came from a man aged 35 to 55 with T-cell large granular lymphocyte leukemia. Some clones in this sample may be carry-over from other donors' samples. Material: peripheral blood mononuclear cells.

CDR3 bases: TGTGCCAGCAGCTTAGGCGTAGCGGCGAGCTCCTACAATGAGCAGTTCTTC. This codes for CASSLGVAASSYNEQFF. V gene TRBV7-2 combines with J gene TRBJ2-1; maybe TRBD2 (6 bases). Germline V lookup: CDR1 SGHTA, CDR2 FQGNSA. Trimming took off 1 base at V and 0 bases at J, with 13 bases between the two ends. The CDR3 loop spans 17 amino acids.